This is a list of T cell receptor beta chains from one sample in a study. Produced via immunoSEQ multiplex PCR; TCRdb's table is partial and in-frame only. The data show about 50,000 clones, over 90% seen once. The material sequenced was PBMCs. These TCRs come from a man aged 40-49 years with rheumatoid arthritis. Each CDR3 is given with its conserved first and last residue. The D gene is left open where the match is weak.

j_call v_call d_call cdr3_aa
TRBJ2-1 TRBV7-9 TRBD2 CASRHPGLAGYEQFF
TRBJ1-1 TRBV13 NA CASSLGLLGTEAFF
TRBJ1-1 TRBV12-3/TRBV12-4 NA CASSFGRNTEAFF
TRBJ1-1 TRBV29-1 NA CSVEMNTEAFF
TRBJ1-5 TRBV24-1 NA CATSVGTGINQPQHF
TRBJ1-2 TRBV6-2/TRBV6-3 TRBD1 CASSYDPGQHGYTF
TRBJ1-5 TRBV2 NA CASSDFQSNQPQHF
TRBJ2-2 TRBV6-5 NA CASIQGAGELFF
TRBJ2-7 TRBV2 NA CASRPQGSYEQYF
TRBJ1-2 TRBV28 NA CVVKTGGALYGYTF
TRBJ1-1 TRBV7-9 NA CASSLARGNTEAFF
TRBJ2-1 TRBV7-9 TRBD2 CASSPSSGISYNEQFF
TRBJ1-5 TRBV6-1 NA CASSEPGFSNQPQHF
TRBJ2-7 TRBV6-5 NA CASRTGSSYEQYF
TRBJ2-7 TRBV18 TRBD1 CASSPGQGALYEQYF
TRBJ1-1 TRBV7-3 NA CASSQAGAGTEAFF
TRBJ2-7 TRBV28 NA CASSSPGAGYYEQYF
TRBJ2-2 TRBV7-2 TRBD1 CASSFRAGGRTGELFF
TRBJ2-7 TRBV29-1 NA CSDGPGQYF
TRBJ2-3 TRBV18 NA CASSLGGGPSTDTQYF
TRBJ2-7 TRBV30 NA CAWTPARALPYEQYF
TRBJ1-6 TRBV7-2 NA CASRTNDLINSPLHF
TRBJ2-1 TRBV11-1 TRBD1 CASSKGQGYEQFF
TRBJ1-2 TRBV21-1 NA CASSKGRSGTF
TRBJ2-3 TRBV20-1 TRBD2 CSASRRGGQPADTQYF